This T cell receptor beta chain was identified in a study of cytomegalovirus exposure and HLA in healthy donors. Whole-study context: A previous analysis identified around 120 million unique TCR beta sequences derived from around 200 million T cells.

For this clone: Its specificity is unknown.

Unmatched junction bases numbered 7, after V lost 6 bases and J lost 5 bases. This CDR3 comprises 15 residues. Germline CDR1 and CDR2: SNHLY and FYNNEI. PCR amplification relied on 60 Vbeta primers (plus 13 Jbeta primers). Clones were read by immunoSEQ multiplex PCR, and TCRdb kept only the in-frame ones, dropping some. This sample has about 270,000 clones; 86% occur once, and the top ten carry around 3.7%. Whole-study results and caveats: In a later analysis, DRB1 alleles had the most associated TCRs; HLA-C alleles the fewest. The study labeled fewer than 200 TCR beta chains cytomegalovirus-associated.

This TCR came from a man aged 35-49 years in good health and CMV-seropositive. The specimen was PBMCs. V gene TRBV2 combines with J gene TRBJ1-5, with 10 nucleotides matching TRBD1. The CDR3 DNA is TGTGCCAGCAGGGCGACAGGGGGCATCTATCAGCCCCAGCATTTT. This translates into CASRATGGIYQPQHF.